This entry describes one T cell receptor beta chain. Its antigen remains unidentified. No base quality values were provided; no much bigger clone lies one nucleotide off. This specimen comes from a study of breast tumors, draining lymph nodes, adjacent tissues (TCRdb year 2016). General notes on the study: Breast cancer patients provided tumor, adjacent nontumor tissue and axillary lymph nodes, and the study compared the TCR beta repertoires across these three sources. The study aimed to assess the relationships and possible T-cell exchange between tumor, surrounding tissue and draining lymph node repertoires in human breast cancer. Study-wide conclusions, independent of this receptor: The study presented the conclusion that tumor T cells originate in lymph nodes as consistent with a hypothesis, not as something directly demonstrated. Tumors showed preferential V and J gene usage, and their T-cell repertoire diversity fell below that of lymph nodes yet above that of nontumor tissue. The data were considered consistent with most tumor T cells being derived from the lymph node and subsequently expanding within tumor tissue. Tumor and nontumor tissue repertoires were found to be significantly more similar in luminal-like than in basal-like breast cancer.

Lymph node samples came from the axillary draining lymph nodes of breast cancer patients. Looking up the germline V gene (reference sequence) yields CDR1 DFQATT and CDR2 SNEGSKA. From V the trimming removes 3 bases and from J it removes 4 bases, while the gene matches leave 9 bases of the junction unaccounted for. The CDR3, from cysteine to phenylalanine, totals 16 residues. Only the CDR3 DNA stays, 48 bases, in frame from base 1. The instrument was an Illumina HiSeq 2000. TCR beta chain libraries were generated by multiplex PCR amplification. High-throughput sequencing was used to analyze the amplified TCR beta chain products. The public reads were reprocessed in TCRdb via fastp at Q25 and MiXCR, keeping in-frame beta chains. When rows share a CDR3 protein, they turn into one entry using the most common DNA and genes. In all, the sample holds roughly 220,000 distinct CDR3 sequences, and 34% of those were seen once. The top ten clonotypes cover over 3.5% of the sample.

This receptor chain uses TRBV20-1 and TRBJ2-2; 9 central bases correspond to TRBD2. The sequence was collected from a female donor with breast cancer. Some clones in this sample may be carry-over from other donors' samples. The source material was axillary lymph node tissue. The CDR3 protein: CSARPLAGKGTGELFF. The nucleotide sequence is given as TGCAGTGCTAGGCCTCTAGCGGGGAAGGGCACCGGGGAGCTGTTTTTT.